Given below is one T cell receptor (beta chain) in context. Its antigen remains unknown. With 60 Vbeta and 13 Jbeta primers, the PCR was carried out. Assay: immunoSEQ multiplex PCR; the TCRdb copy retains only in-frame clones and omits some. The data show 85,000 to 120,000 clones, approximately 77% seen once. This sample is part of a study of cytomegalovirus exposure and HLA in healthy donors. Study-wide context: HLA-typed donors contributed around 88 million unique TCRs, which were held in an early data release. Whole-study results and caveats: Cytomegalovirus-associated status was assigned to approximately 160 TCR beta chains. As immune exposure information, only CMV serostatus was available.

Germline CDR1 is MDHEN and CDR2 is SYDVKM. The CDR3 totals 14 residues. Trimming removed 5 bases at V and 1 base at J, with 11 bases between. The chain carries TRBV28 and TRBJ1-1; D not resolved. The sequencing input was PBMCs. This clonotype was obtained from a male donor in good health and CMV-seropositive. The CDR3 DNA follows: TGTGCCAGCAGTCGAGGAATTAGGAACACTGAAGCTTTCTTT. Amino acid sequence: CASSRGIRNTEAFF.